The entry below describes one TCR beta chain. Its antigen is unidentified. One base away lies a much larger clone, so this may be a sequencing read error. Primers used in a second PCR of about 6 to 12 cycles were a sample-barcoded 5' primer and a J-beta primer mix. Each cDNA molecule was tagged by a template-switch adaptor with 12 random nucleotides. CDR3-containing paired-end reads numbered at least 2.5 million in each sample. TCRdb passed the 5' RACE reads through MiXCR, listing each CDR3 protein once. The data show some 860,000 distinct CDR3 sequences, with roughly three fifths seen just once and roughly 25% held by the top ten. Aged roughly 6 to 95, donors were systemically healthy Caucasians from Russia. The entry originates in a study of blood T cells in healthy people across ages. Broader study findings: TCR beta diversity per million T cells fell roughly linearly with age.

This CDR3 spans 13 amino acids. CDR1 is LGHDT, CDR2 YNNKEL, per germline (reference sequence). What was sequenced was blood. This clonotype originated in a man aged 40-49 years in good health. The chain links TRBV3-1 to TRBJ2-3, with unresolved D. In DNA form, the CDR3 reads TGTGCCAGCGGCCAAGATAGAAGAATGATGCAGTATTTT. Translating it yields CASGQDRRMMQYF.